These 20 T cell receptor beta chains share one sample of origin, sequenced in a study of cytomegalovirus exposure and HLA in healthy donors. Here immunoSEQ multiplex PCR was the method, and the copy in TCRdb shows in-frame clones only, minus some. This repertoire shows 150,000 or so clones, 84% found once; its top ten account for about a tenth. The sequencing sample was made of PBMCs. These receptors originate from a man aged 30 to 45 in good health and CMV-seropositive.

This rearrangement joins TRBV7-2 to TRBJ2-1; 12 bases align to TRBD2. The CDR3 loop spans 15 amino acids. Per germline, CDR1 SGHTA and CDR2 FQGNSA. Trimming took 5 bases from V and 7 from J; bases not matched to a gene: 6. This CDR3 is CASSPRLAGVNEQFF. DNA for the CDR3: TGTGCCAGCAGCCCCCGACTAGCGGGGGTAAATGAGCAGTTCTTC.

The chain has TRBV10-3 and TRBJ2-1, with 11 bases identical to TRBD2. The length of the CDR3 is 16 residues. V trimming: 3 bases; J trimming: 5 bases; junction bases outside the gene matches: 6. Germline V gene sequence: CDR1 ENHRY, CDR2 SYGVKD. CDR3 in amino acids: CAISDPNSGRDNEQFF. As DNA, the CDR3 is TGTGCCATCAGTGACCCGAATAGCGGGAGGGACAATGAGCAGTTCTTC.

The chain is built from TRBV28 and TRBJ2-5, with 7 bases aligning to TRBD1. CDR1 and CDR2 (germline): MDHEN, SYDVKM. V lost 7 bases to trimming and J lost 1 base; unmatched junction nucleotides: 3. CDR3 length: 13 residues. The CDR3 coding sequence is TGTGCCAGCAAGAGGGACAGCCAAGAGACCCAGTACTTC. This codes for CASKRDSQETQYF. Using reference TRBV28 and TRBJ2-5 for the parts outside the CDR3, the full variable domain is DVKVTQSSRYLVKRTGEKVFLECVQDMDHENMFWYRQDPGLGLRLIYFSYDVKMKEKGDIPEGYSVSREKKERFSLILESASTNQTSMYLCASKRDSQETQYFGPGTRLLVL.

The chain carries TRBV2 and TRBJ2-7, with D perhaps TRBD2 (6 bases). With 3 bases removed from V and 3 bases from J, the gap between germline ends came to 9 bases. Germline V lookup: CDR1 SNHLY, CDR2 FYNNEI. CDR3 size: 13 residues. The CDR3 nucleotides read TGTGCCAGCAGTGACGCGGGGCTCTACGAGCAGTACTTC. It yields the protein CASSDAGLYEQYF.

V gene TRBV7-2 combines with J gene TRBJ1-5; no firm D call. V shed 1 base and J shed 2 bases, with 9 bases lying between them. The CDR3 spans 15 residues. In germline, CDR1 is SGHTA, CDR2 FQGNSA. The CDR3 DNA follows: TGTGCCAGCAGCTTAGAGGAGGGAGGCAATCAGCCCCAGCATTTT. This sequence encodes CASSLEEGGNQPQHF.

The rearrangement links TRBV7-3 to TRBJ2-5; 11 bases fit TRBD1. Germline CDR1 and CDR2: SGHTA and FQGTGA. V lost 5 bases and J lost 1; bases outside the gene matches: 0. The length of the CDR3 is 14 residues. In DNA form, the CDR3 reads TGTGCCAGCAGCGGGACAGGGGGCCAAGAGACCCAGTACTTC. Translating gives CASSGTGGQETQYF.

The J gene is TRBJ1-5, the V gene TRBV7-2; D not resolved. The CDR3 has 13 residues. V was shortened by 5 bases and J by 0 bases, with 5 bases between the two germline ends. Germline values: CDR1 SGHTA, CDR2 FQGNSA. This chain's CDR3 is CASSPNSNQPQHF. The CDR3 DNA is TGTGCCAGCAGCCCCAATAGCAATCAGCCCCAGCATTTT.

The V call is TRBV10-3, the J call TRBJ2-5; 13 nucleotides align to TRBD2. V lost 5 bases and J lost 5; bases outside the gene matches: 5. The CDR3 runs 15 residues. Germline CDR1 reads ENHRY; CDR2 reads SYGVKD. The CDR3 is CAISSGLAGVETQYF. The DNA of the CDR3 is TGTGCCATCAGTTCAGGACTAGCGGGGGTGGAGACCCAGTACTTC.

The V and J genes are TRBV19 and TRBJ2-3, with unresolved D. Germline assignment: CDR1 LNHDA and CDR2 SQIVND (reference sequence). The V and J ends lost 3 bases and 2 bases respectively, with 18 bases between them. This CDR3 contains 17 residues. CDR3: CASSIALIYLYTDTQYF. As DNA, the CDR3 is TGTGCCAGTAGTATTGCCCTCATCTACTTGTACACAGATACGCAGTATTTT. Full variable domain (rest looked up from reference TRBV19 and TRBJ2-3): DGGITQSPKYLFRKEGQNVTLSCEQNLNHDAMYWYRQDPGQGLRLIYYSQIVNDFQKGDIAEGYSVSREKKESFPLTVTSAQKNPTAFYLCASSIALIYLYTDTQYFGPGTRLTVL.

The chain couples TRBV7-9 to TRBJ1-1; D possibly corresponds to TRBD1 (6 bases). The CDR3 loop spans 14 amino acids. Germline V CDR1 and CDR2: SEHNR, FQNEAQ (reference sequence). V was clipped by 9 bases and J by 3 bases, with 17 bases between them. CDR3 nucleotide sequence: TGTGCCAGTACTTACAGGGACAAGGACACTGAAGCTTTCTTT. Translated, it gives CASTYRDKDTEAFF.

The CDR3 nucleotides are TGTGCCAGCAGCGTAGGAGTTCAACGGAGCTCCTACAATGAGCAGTTCTTC. Its protein product is CASSVGVQRSSYNEQFF. The chain combines TRBV9 with TRBJ2-1, with unresolved D. Trimming removed 0 bases from V and 0 bases from J, with 13 bases in between. The CDR3 covers 17 residues. The germline V gene has CDR1 SGDLS and CDR2 YYNGEE.

V usage is TRBV2 and J usage is TRBJ1-1; maybe TRBD1 (5 bases). V lost 5 bases, J lost 1 base, and 8 bases lay in between. The CDR3 has 13 residues. Germline assignment: CDR1 SNHLY and CDR2 FYNNEI. DNA of the CDR3: TGTGCCAGCAGTCCGACAGAGAACACTGAAGCTTTCTTT. Protein product: CASSPTENTEAFF.

This clone showed up many times. Germline is not matched at one junction end, which may reflect a read error. The CDR3 sequence: CASSPYRGRF. DNA of the CDR3: TGTGCCAGCAGCCCCTACAGGGGGCGCTTC. J is TRBJ2-7 and V is TRBV5-6, with TRBD1 matching over 9 bases. Germline CDR1 reads SGHDT; CDR2 reads YYEEEE. There are 10 residues in the CDR3.

The genes are TRBV4-3 and TRBJ1-2; D not resolved. Trimming stripped 0 bases from V and 8 bases from J, with 19 bases between. The germline V gene has CDR1 LGHNA and CDR2 YSLEER. The CDR3 covers 16 residues. CDR3 amino acids: CASSQDRGPLSFGYTF. CDR3 nucleotide sequence: TGCGCCAGCAGCCAAGATCGGGGTCCGTTGTCGTTCGGCTACACCTTC.

This chain links TRBV11-3 with TRBJ2-7, with 7 bases that match TRBD2. The CDR3 is made up of 15 amino acids. The J segment lost 3 bases and the V segment lost 5 bases, leaving 10 bases of the junction unmatched. Germline CDR1 and CDR2: SGHNT and YENEEA. In nucleotides, the CDR3 is TGTGCCAGCAGCGGCGGCGGGGAGGGGTACTACGAGCAGTACTTC. This gives the protein CASSGGGEGYYEQYF.

This chain connects TRBV9 to TRBJ1-5; D is unclear. V lost 0 bases to trimming and J lost 1 base, with 14 bases between them. The CDR3 length is 17 residues. Germline CDR1 is SGDLS and CDR2 is YYNGEE. The CDR3 spells CASSVVRARVSNQPQHF. CDR3 sequence (DNA): TGTGCCAGCAGCGTAGTTAGGGCGAGGGTAAGCAATCAGCCCCAGCATTTT. The full variable domain, rest sourced from reference TRBV9 and TRBJ1-5, is DSGVTQTPKHLITATGQRVTLRCSPRSGDLSVYWYQQSLDQGLQFLIQYYNGEERAKGNILERFSAQQFPDLHSELNLSSLELGDSALYFCASSVVRARVSNQPQHFGDGTRLSIL.

This clone appeared a single time. The chain is built from TRBV10-1 and TRBJ1-5; maybe TRBD1 (5 bases). The CDR3 has 14 amino acids. CDR1 and CDR2 (germline): WNHNN, SYGVQD (reference sequence). V was clipped by 2 bases and J by 7 bases, with 12 bases between them. Here the CDR3 reads CASSEGASAQPQHF. In nucleotides, the CDR3 is TGCGCCAGCAGTGAGGGGGCGTCTGCCCAGCCCCAGCATTTT.

The rearrangement uses TRBV9 and TRBJ2-7; D is perhaps TRBD1 (5 bases). The CDR3 contains 12 residues. CDR1 is SGDLS, CDR2 YYNGEE, per germline. With 4 bases removed from V and 1 base from J, the gap between germline ends came to 6 bases. CDR3 in amino acids: CASSPGSYEQYF. DNA for the CDR3: TGTGCCAGCAGCCCAGGGTCCTACGAGCAGTACTTC.

The chain carries TRBV5-5 and TRBJ1-1; D gene ambiguous. The V gene's germline CDR1 is SGHKS and CDR2 YYEKEE (reference sequence). V was shortened by 4 bases and J by 6 bases, with 13 bases between the two germline ends. The CDR3 extends over 13 amino acids. CDR3 bases: TGTGCCAGCAGCCTGGAACGGTTCTCTGAAGCTTTCTTT. It translates to CASSLERFSEAFF. Drawing the rest from reference TRBV5-5 and TRBJ1-1, the complete variable domain is DAGVTQSPTHLIKTRGQQVTLRCSPISGHKSVSWYQQVLGQGPQFIFQYYEKEERGRGNFPDRFSARQFPNYSSELNVNALLLGDSALYLCASSLERFSEAFFGQGTRLTVV.

The V and J genes are TRBV5-1 and TRBJ2-3; D not resolved. The CDR3 loop spans 14 amino acids. V lost 0 bases to trimming and J lost 2 bases, with 7 bases between them. Germline assignment: CDR1 SGHRS and CDR2 YFSETQ. Here the CDR3 reads CASSLAGHTDTQYF. CDR3 nucleotides: TGCGCCAGCAGCTTGGCTGGCCACACAGATACGCAGTATTTT.